This T cell receptor (beta chain) was captured in a study of cytomegalovirus exposure and HLA in healthy donors. Germline V gene data show CDR1 as LNHNV and CDR2 as YYDKDF (reference sequence). V lost 3 bases and J lost 7; bases outside the gene matches: 8. The CDR3 is 16 residues long. Whole-study results and caveats: Some V segments (TRBV6-2 and TRBV6-3 among them) were excluded as indistinguishable. CMV serostatus was the sole immune exposure data available. Among CMV-associated TCR beta chains, most appeared HLA-restricted in a later analysis.

On this clone: Its specificity is unknown.

PCR was performed using 60 Vbeta and 13 Jbeta primers. Method: immunoSEQ multiplex PCR; TCRdb's copy keeps in-frame clones and lacks some. The table lists more than 140,000 clones. J is TRBJ2-1 and V is TRBV15; 11 positions agree with TRBD1. The TCR comes from a woman between 18 and 29 years old in good health and CMV-seronegative. Sequenced input: PBMCs. DNA for the CDR3: TGTGCCACCAGCAGGGAAACCGGGACAGGGGGAAATGAGCAGTTCTTC. Translated: CATSRETGTGGNEQFF.